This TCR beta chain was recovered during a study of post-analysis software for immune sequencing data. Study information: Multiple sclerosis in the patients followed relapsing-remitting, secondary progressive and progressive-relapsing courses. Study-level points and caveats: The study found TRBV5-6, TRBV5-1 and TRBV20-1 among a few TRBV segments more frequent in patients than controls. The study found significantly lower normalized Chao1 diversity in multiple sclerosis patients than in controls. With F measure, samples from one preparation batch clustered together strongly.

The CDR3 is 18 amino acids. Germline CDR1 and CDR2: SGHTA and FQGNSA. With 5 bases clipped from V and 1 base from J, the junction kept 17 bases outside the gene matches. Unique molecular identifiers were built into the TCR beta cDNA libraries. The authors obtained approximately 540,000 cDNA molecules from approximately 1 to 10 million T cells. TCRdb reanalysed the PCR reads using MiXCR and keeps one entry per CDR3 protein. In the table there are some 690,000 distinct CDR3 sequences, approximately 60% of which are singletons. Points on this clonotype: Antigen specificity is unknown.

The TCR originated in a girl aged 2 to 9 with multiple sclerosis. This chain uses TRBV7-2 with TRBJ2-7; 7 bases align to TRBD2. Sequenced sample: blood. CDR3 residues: CASSRLSRLAEGSYEQYF. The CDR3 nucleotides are TGTGCCAGCAGCCGACTGAGCCGGCTAGCGGAGGGATCCTACGAGCAGTACTTC.